This entry lists 14 T cell receptor beta chains sequenced from one sample in a study of memory CD4+ T cells and cytomegalovirus serostatus. The sort gate was single viable CD3+CD4+CD8-CD45RO+ cells for memory CD4+ T cells. Generated by immunoSEQ multiplex PCR, the TCRdb table keeps only in-frame clones and is missing some. Among under 35,000 clones listed, about 75% were seen once. The sample comprised memory CD4+ T cells from blood. The receptor set was obtained from an adult in good health and CMV-seronegative. Some clones in this sample may be carry-over from other donors' samples.

The CDR3 sequence: CASSETRLPRTYGYTF. The CDR3 DNA sequence: TGTGCCAGCAGTGAAACAAGACTTCCTAGGACCTATGGCTACACCTTC. This chain connects TRBV2 to TRBJ1-2; the D is unclear. The CDR3 runs 16 residues. The V end lost 2 bases, the J end lost 4 bases, and 17 bases lay between the germline ends. The germline V gene encodes CDR1 SNHLY and CDR2 FYNNEI.

The chain employs TRBV19 and TRBJ2-1; TRBD2 agrees at 8 bases. Germline CDR1 LNHDA, CDR2 SQIVND (reference sequence). The junction had 6 bases not matched to a gene; V was cut back by 9 bases and J by 2 bases. This CDR3 comprises 14 residues. The CDR3 sequence is CASTAGAAYNEQFF. The DNA for the CDR3 is TGTGCCAGCACAGCGGGAGCCGCCTACAATGAGCAGTTCTTC.

This chain joins TRBV29-1 and TRBJ2-1, with 7 bases identical to TRBD1. Germline lookup yields CDR1 SQVTM and CDR2 ANQGSEA. The CDR3 spans 14 residues. Germline trimming cut 7 bases from V and 0 bases from J; bases unmatched to any gene: 6. DNA of the CDR3: TGCAGCGCCAGGGGACAGAACTCCTACAATGAGCAGTTCTTC. Translating it yields CSARGQNSYNEQFF.

This chain joins TRBV29-1 and TRBJ2-7; tentative D call: TRBD1 (6 bases). Germline values: CDR1 SQVTM, CDR2 ANQGSEA. Trimming pared 7 bases from V and 3 bases from J, leaving 19 bases between. The CDR3 runs 14 residues. The CDR3 DNA reads as TGCAGCGCCGCGGACAGAGGGGACCACTACGAGCAGTACTTC. This codes for CSAADRGDHYEQYF.

This clone came up once. This chain links TRBV25-1 with TRBJ1-1, with D perhaps matching TRBD1 (5 bases). V shed 1 base and J shed 3 bases, with 6 bases lying between them. Germline loops: CDR1 MGHDK, CDR2 SYGVNS. There are 13 residues in the CDR3. CDR3 sequence: CASSELGDTEAFF. The CDR3 nucleotides are TGTGCCAGCAGTGAATTGGGGGACACTGAAGCTTTCTTT.

This clone was picked up a small number of times. The V gene is TRBV6-1, the J gene TRBJ1-6; D is ambiguous. Trimming cost V 4 bases and J 6 bases, with 10 bases left between them. Germline lookup yields CDR1 MNHNS and CDR2 SASEGT. The CDR3 sequence is 14 residues long. Here the CDR3 DNA reads TGTGCCAGCAGTGGGAGGTCCCTTAATTCACCCCTCCACTTT. It yields the protein CASSGRSLNSPLHF.

The rearrangement links TRBV7-2 to TRBJ2-5, with 8 bases that match TRBD1. CDR3 length: 15 amino acids. With V trimmed by 5 bases and J by 5 bases, 10 bases remained unmatched. Germline-derived CDR1 and CDR2 are SGHTA and FQGNSA. The CDR3 DNA follows: TGTGCCAGCAGCCAGGGACAGGTCAAGGGGGAGACCCAGTACTTC. The encoded protein is CASSQGQVKGETQYF.

V usage is TRBV27 and J usage is TRBJ2-7; 10 nucleotides agree with TRBD2. V gave up 6 bases and J gave up 6 bases; unmatched junction bases: 14. The germline CDR1 and CDR2 sequences are MNHEY and SMNVEV (reference sequence). This CDR3 spans 16 amino acids. Written as DNA, the CDR3 is TGTGCCAGCAGCCGAGGGGTGGGAGCGGGGGGGCGCGAGCAGTACTTC. Amino acids: CASSRGVGAGGREQYF.

This clone appeared once. This chain connects TRBV27 to TRBJ2-5; D is uncertain. Germline CDR1 and CDR2: MNHEY and SMNVEV (reference sequence). This CDR3 is 12 amino acids long. The V end lost 2 bases, the J end lost 3 bases, and 4 bases lay between the germline ends. Here the CDR3 reads CASSLPKETQYF. In DNA, the CDR3 is TGTGCCAGCAGTTTACCGAAAGAGACCCAGTACTTC.

The chain uses TRBV5-1 and TRBJ1-3; maybe TRBD1 (5 bases). This CDR3 is 15 amino acids long. CDR1 is SGHRS, CDR2 YFSETQ, per germline. The germline V and J ends were trimmed by 5 bases and 3 bases, with 15 bases remaining between them. The CDR3 region is CASRPDSEIGNTIYF. The CDR3 nucleotides are TGCGCCAGCAGGCCAGACAGCGAAATTGGAAACACCATATATTTT.

The chain joins TRBV7-8 to TRBJ1-2; 12 bases are shared with TRBD1. Trimming at V came to 5 bases and at J to 8 bases, leaving 9 bases not matched to a gene. The CDR3 is 15 amino acids. The germline V gene has CDR1 SGHVS and CDR2 FQNEAQ. CDR3 in amino acids: CASSQLGQGALGYTF. The CDR3, as DNA: TGTGCCAGCAGCCAATTGGGACAGGGGGCTTTAGGCTACACCTTC.

V is TRBV4-2 and J is TRBJ2-3; D tentatively reads TRBD1 or TRBD2 (5 bases each). From germline, CDR1 is LGHNA and CDR2 YNFKEQ. Trimming removed 4 bases from V and 1 base from J, with 18 bases in between. The CDR3 sequence is 17 residues long. The CDR3 DNA reads TGTGCCAGCAGCCCCCTGCCGGGGCCCAGGGGCACAGATACGCAGTATTTT. Its translation is CASSPLPGPRGTDTQYF.

This sequence joins TRBV4-3 and TRBJ1-4, with 10 bases lining up with TRBD1. CDR1 and CDR2 (germline): LGHNA, YSLEER. The CDR3 length is 19 residues. The ends lost 1 base at V and 1 base at J; junction bases unmatched: 9. The CDR3 region is CASSQAIGQGGVTNEKLFF. Here the CDR3 DNA reads TGCGCCAGCAGCCAAGCAATCGGACAGGGGGGGGTAACTAATGAAAAACTGTTTTTT.

V gene TRBV6-5 combines with J gene TRBJ1-1; D is unresolved. The CDR3 contains 13 residues. The V end lost 7 bases, the J end lost 3 bases, and 12 bases lay between the germline ends. Germline CDR1 MNHEY, CDR2 SVGAGI. The CDR3 sequence: CASNPGGDTEAFF. CDR3 bases: TGTGCCAGCAATCCAGGTGGTGACACTGAAGCTTTCTTT.